The 28 T cell receptor beta chains below were found in one sample sequenced in a study of T-cell memory formation after mild COVID-19. One entry per CDR3 protein, called by TCRdb with MiXCR from the 5' RACE reads. The sample gives a few hundred thousand distinct CDR3 sequences, 10% of which show up once; under 3.5% is in the top ten. The specimen sequenced was PBMCs or a T cell subset sorted from them (not recorded which). The receptors derive from a man between 18 and 29 years old who had mild COVID-19 (a few samples of this study predate the infection). Cell type and time point are not known.

The chain combines TRBV10-3 with TRBJ2-7; no clear D gene. The ends were cut back, 3 bases at V and 5 bases at J, with 8 bases in the middle. The CDR3 length is 12 residues. From germline, CDR1 is ENHRY and CDR2 SYGVKD. This CDR3 reads CAISERVNEQYF. DNA for the CDR3: TGTGCCATCAGTGAACGGGTCAACGAGCAGTACTTC.

This clonotype was seen more than once but under ten times. The V and J genes are TRBV5-5 and TRBJ1-1, with a possible D match to TRBD1 (5 bases). Between the trimmed V and J ends, which lost 4 bases and 0 bases, there was a span of 16 bases. This CDR3 has 16 residues. In germline, CDR1 is SGHKS, CDR2 YYEKEE (reference sequence). CDR3 amino acids: CASSLGAASMNTEAFF. CDR3 bases: TGTGCCAGCAGCCTCGGGGCAGCTTCTATGAACACTGAAGCTTTCTTT. Based on the CDR3 plus reference TRBV5-5 and TRBJ1-1, the full variable domain is DAGVTQSPTHLIKTRGQQVTLRCSPISGHKSVSWYQQVLGQGPQFIFQYYEKEERGRGNFPDRFSARQFPNYSSELNVNALLLGDSALYLCASSLGAASMNTEAFFGQGTRLTVV.

This clonotype occurred many times. In DNA, the CDR3 is TGTGCCAGCAGCACCACCTGGGCCCGAAACACCGGGGAGCTGTTTTTT. Residues: CASSTTWARNTGELFF. The V gene is TRBV7-9, the J gene TRBJ2-2; the D is unclear. With 5 bases removed from V and 2 bases from J, the gap between germline ends came to 15 bases. Looked up from germline, CDR1 is SEHNR and CDR2 is FQNEAQ (reference sequence). CDR3 length: 16 residues.

The chain uses TRBV3-1 and TRBJ2-2, with D possibly being TRBD2 (6 bases). CDR1 is LGHDT, CDR2 YNNKEL, per germline (reference sequence). The CDR3 covers 18 residues. The V end was cut by 0 bases, the J end by 7 bases, with 21 bases between. The CDR3 loop is CASSQDARTINGGGELFF. The CDR3 nucleotides are TGTGCCAGCAGCCAAGATGCCAGGACTATAAACGGCGGCGGGGAGCTGTTTTTT.

In DNA form, the CDR3 reads TGCGCCAGCAGCGTGAAGCTAGATTCACCCCTCCACTTT. Protein product: CASSVKLDSPLHF. The chain uses TRBV5-1 and TRBJ1-6; D gene uncertain. CDR1 and CDR2 (germline): SGHRS, YFSETQ. Trimming pared 4 bases from V and 8 bases from J, leaving 10 bases between. The CDR3 is 13 amino acids.

The J gene is TRBJ2-1, the V gene TRBV7-2; tentatively, D is TRBD1 or TRBD2 (6 bases each). CDR3 length: 14 amino acids. Germline CDR1 is SGHTA and CDR2 is FQGNSA. V lost 5 bases and J lost 6, with 14 bases in between. The CDR3: CASSPQRGANEQFF. The CDR3 DNA sequence: TGTGCCAGCAGCCCCCAAAGGGGGGCCAATGAGCAGTTCTTC.

The J gene is TRBJ1-1, the V gene TRBV28, with 8 nucleotides matching TRBD1. The CDR3 is 14 residues long. CDR1 MDHEN and CDR2 SYDVKM come from the germline V gene. The trim removed 8 bases at V and 5 bases at J, leaving 10 bases unmatched. CDR3 coding DNA: TGTGCCAGCGTCGCGACAGGGGTAAATACTGAAGCTTTCTTT. As protein: CASVATGVNTEAFF.

In this sample, this clonotype turned up many times. The chain employs TRBV7-2 and TRBJ2-2; D may be TRBD2 (7 bases). The CDR3 length is 16 residues. V lost 1 base, J lost 5 bases, and 14 bases lay in between. The germline CDR1 and CDR2 sequences are SGHTA and FQGNSA. The CDR3 spells CASSLDGGANTGELFF. CDR3 in DNA: TGTGCCAGCAGCTTAGATGGGGGGGCTAATACCGGGGAGCTGTTTTTT.

This clonotype was seen more than once but under ten times. V and J are TRBV7-2 and TRBJ1-1; D remains unclear. Per the germline V gene, CDR1 is SGHTA and CDR2 is FQGNSA. V was clipped by 1 base and J by 1 base, with 10 bases between them. The CDR3 contains 15 residues. CDR3 sequence reads: CASSLVWSGNTEAFF. The CDR3 coding sequence is TGTGCCAGCAGCTTAGTGTGGAGTGGGAACACTGAAGCTTTCTTT. Full variable domain (outside the CDR3, taken from reference TRBV7-2 and TRBJ1-1): GAGVSQSPSNKVTEKGKDVELRCDPISGHTALYWYRQSLGQGLEFLIYFQGNSAPDKSGLPSDRFSAERTGGSVSTLTIQRTQQEDSAVYLCASSLVWSGNTEAFFGQGTRLTVV.

There are a few counts of this clonotype. For the CDR3, the DNA is TGTGCCATCAGTGAGCCGCCCGGGGTGTACGAGCAGTACTTC. This codes for CAISEPPGVYEQYF. J is TRBJ2-7 and V is TRBV10-3; D possibly corresponds to TRBD2 (5 bases). Per the germline V gene, CDR1 is ENHRY and CDR2 is SYGVKD. CDR3 length equals 14 residues. V was clipped by 2 bases and J by 4 bases, with 12 bases between them.

This clonotype has only a few counts. This chain uses TRBV15 with TRBJ1-4, with TRBD1 matching over 9 bases. CDR1 is LNHNV and CDR2 is YYDKDF in the germline V gene (reference sequence). The CDR3 runs to 15 residues. V shed 0 bases and J 8 bases; nucleotides not matched to a gene: 4. CDR3 sequence (DNA): TGTGCCACCAGCAGAGATGACAGGGGGGGAGAAAAACTGTTTTTT. Translation gives CATSRDDRGGEKLFF.

This clonotype was counted only a few times. This chain links TRBV10-3 with TRBJ1-1; 11 bases align to TRBD1. Germline-derived CDR1 and CDR2 are ENHRY and SYGVKD. Losses at the gene ends were 7 bases for V and 4 bases for J; bases not matched to a gene: 5. The CDR3 totals 14 residues. The CDR3 here is CAITGDRGSTEAFF. As DNA, the CDR3 is TGTGCCATCACCGGGGACAGGGGGAGCACTGAAGCTTTCTTT.

The table lists this clonotype with a few counts. The rearrangement links TRBV7-9 to TRBJ2-3, with TRBD1 identical over 7 bases. V lost 5 bases to trimming and J lost 2 bases; unmatched junction nucleotides: 7. The CDR3 sequence is 15 residues long. Germline CDR1 is SEHNR and CDR2 is FQNEAQ (reference sequence). CDR3 amino acids: CASSPQQGITDTQYF. The CDR3 DNA sequence: TGTGCCAGCAGCCCTCAACAGGGGATCACAGATACGCAGTATTTT.

This clonotype was counted a few times. This sequence joins TRBV25-1 and TRBJ1-1; weak D call: TRBD1 (5 bases). Germline CDR1 and CDR2: MGHDK and SYGVNS. Trimming shortened V by 4 bases and J by 1 base, and 16 bases separated the two germline ends. The CDR3 runs to 16 residues. CDR3 protein: CASSGVLGAQNTEAFF. The CDR3 DNA sequence: TGTGCCAGCAGTGGGGTGTTAGGGGCGCAGAACACTGAAGCTTTCTTT. The entire variable domain, with the rest obtained from reference TRBV25-1 and TRBJ1-1, is as follows: EADIYQTPRYLVIGTGKKITLECSQTMGHDKMYWYQQDPGMELHLIHYSYGVNSTEKGDLSSESTVSRIRTEHFPLTLESARPSHTSQYLCASSGVLGAQNTEAFFGQGTRLTVV.

The gene calls are TRBV6-2 or TRBV6-3 and TRBJ1-2, with TRBD1 matching 10 bases. Per germline, CDR1 MNHEY and CDR2 SVGEGT. The CDR3 is made up of 13 amino acids. J gave up 7 bases and V 8 bases, and 7 bases lay outside the gene matches. This CDR3 reads CASGDRGLLGYTF. The DNA of the CDR3 is TGTGCCAGCGGCGACAGGGGGCTTCTTGGCTACACCTTC.

The chain joins TRBV20-1 to TRBJ1-1, with a possible D match to TRBD1 (6 bases). V lost 4 bases and J lost 6, with 15 bases in between. Germline-derived CDR1 and CDR2 are DFQATT and SNEGSKA (reference sequence). This CDR3 contains 13 residues. CDR3 nucleotide sequence: TGCAGTGCTACCCCCAGGGGACCGGCTGAAGCTTTCTTT. This translates into CSATPRGPAEAFF.

This clonotype was detected ten times or more. The chain links TRBV7-2 to TRBJ1-1; D is unclear. CDR3 length: 13 residues. V was pared by 1 base and J by 3 bases, with 6 bases between. CDR1 SGHTA and CDR2 FQGNSA come from the germline V gene. CDR3 bases: TGTGCCAGCAGCTTAGTTTTGGACACTGAAGCTTTCTTT. It codes for CASSLVLDTEAFF. Full variable domain (outside the CDR3, taken from reference TRBV7-2 and TRBJ1-1): GAGVSQSPSNKVTEKGKDVELRCDPISGHTALYWYRQSLGQGLEFLIYFQGNSAPDKSGLPSDRFSAERTGGSVSTLTIQRTQQEDSAVYLCASSLVLDTEAFFGQGTRLTVV.

The CDR3 nucleotides read TGCGCCAGCAGCCAATTCTCGGATCAGCCCCAGCATTTT. Translation: CASSQFSDQPQHF. This chain connects TRBV4-1 to TRBJ1-5; no clear D. CDR3 length: 13 residues. The ends were cut back, 2 bases at V and 5 bases at J, with 7 bases in the middle. CDR1 is MGHRA and CDR2 is YSYEKL in the germline V gene.

J is TRBJ2-7 and V is TRBV19; no reliable D call. The CDR3 contains 13 residues. The V and J ends lost 4 bases and 3 bases respectively, with 10 bases between them. Germline CDR1 is LNHDA and CDR2 is SQIVND (reference sequence). Here the CDR3 reads CASSTQRGYEQYV. CDR3 nucleotide sequence: TGTGCCAGTAGTACGCAGCGAGGCTACGAGCAGTACGTC.

This clonotype was recorded at least ten times. The chain carries TRBV12-3 or TRBV12-4 and TRBJ1-2, with D uncertain. The CDR3 is 13 residues long. Between the trimmed V and J ends, which lost 8 bases and 4 bases, there was a span of 14 bases. The CDR3 sequence is CASGRAGGYGYTF. The CDR3 bases are TGTGCCAGCGGTCGGGCCGGTGGCTATGGCTACACCTTC.

The sample holds a few counts of this clonotype. This chain's CDR3 is CASSGRTGGVLTQYF. In DNA, the CDR3 is TGTGCCAGCAGCGGTCGGACGGGGGGTGTATTGACCCAGTACTTC. This chain joins TRBV7-2 and TRBJ2-5, with 7 bases identical to TRBD2. V trimming: 5 bases; J trimming: 7 bases; junction bases outside the gene matches: 13. This CDR3 spans 15 amino acids. Per the germline V gene, CDR1 is SGHTA and CDR2 is FQGNSA. Drawing the rest from reference TRBV7-2 and TRBJ2-5, the complete variable domain is GAGVSQSPSNKVTEKGKDVELRCDPISGHTALYWYRQSLGQGLEFLIYFQGNSAPDKSGLPSDRFSAERTGGSVSTLTIQRTQQEDSAVYLCASSGRTGGVLTQYFGPGTRLLVL.

This clonotype was counted only a few times. This sequence joins TRBV7-9 and TRBJ1-1; D is possibly TRBD1 (6 bases). The CDR3 contains 14 residues. The ends were cut back, 3 bases at V and 7 bases at J, with 15 bases in the middle. CDR1 is SEHNR, CDR2 FQNEAQ, per germline (reference sequence). The DNA of the CDR3 is TGTGCCAGCAGCTTTACAGGGTATGCCGGTGAAGCTTTCTTT. This encodes CASSFTGYAGEAFF.

The gene calls are TRBV3-1 and TRBJ2-3; 12 bases are a match to TRBD2. The germline gives CDR1 LGHDT, CDR2 YNNKEL (reference sequence). The CDR3 consists of 18 residues. With 1 base clipped from V and 2 bases from J, the junction kept 7 bases outside the gene matches. The CDR3 reads CASSQVLAGGRITDTQYF. In nucleotides, the CDR3 is TGTGCCAGCAGCCAAGTCCTAGCGGGGGGGCGCATCACAGATACGCAGTATTTT.

This clonotype occurred a few times. The V and J genes are TRBV2 and TRBJ2-7, with D possibly matching TRBD2 (5 bases). V shed 11 bases and J shed 0 bases, with 17 bases lying between them. The CDR3 contains 14 residues. Germline V gene data show CDR1 as SNHLY and CDR2 as FYNNEI. The CDR3: CASAAAAISYEQYF. CDR3 sequence (DNA): TGTGCCTCAGCAGCGGCAGCGATCTCCTACGAGCAGTACTTC. The entire variable domain, with the rest obtained from reference TRBV2 and TRBJ2-7, is as follows: EPEVTQTPSHQVTQMGQEVILRCVPISNHLYFYWYRQILGQKVEFLVSFYNNEISEKSEIFDDQFSVERPDGSNFTLKIRSTKLEDSAMYFCASAAAAISYEQYFGPGTRLTVT.

This clonotype was seen only a few times. The chain carries TRBV6-5 and TRBJ1-2, with a possible D match to TRBD1 (5 bases). Looked up from germline, CDR1 is MNHEY and CDR2 is SVGAGI. The ends were cut back, 0 bases at V and 4 bases at J, with 15 bases in the middle. The CDR3 has 16 residues. The CDR3 reads CASSYSFRRAPYGYTF. Here the CDR3 DNA reads TGTGCCAGCAGTTACTCGTTTCGCAGGGCCCCCTATGGCTACACCTTC.

This sequence joins TRBV6-2 or TRBV6-3 and TRBJ2-7; 9 nucleotides match TRBD1. The CDR3 runs 17 residues. The J segment lost 3 bases and the V segment lost 5 bases, leaving 14 bases of the junction unmatched. Germline V gives CDR1 MNHEY, CDR2 SVGEGT. For the CDR3, the DNA is TGTGCCAGCAGTCTGAAACAGGGGGCTCACCTCTACTACGAGCAGTACGTC. Residues: CASSLKQGAHLYYEQYV.

This clonotype came up a few times. The chain links TRBV28 to TRBJ2-3; D is unclear. This CDR3 has 11 amino acids. The germline gives CDR1 MDHEN, CDR2 SYDVKM. V dropped 8 bases and J dropped 9 bases, with 12 bases sitting between them. CDR3 nucleotide sequence: TGTGCCAGCGCCGCGATGGGGACGCAGTATTTT. Translation gives CASAAMGTQYF.

This clonotype has ten or more counts. The chain uses TRBV7-9 and TRBJ2-1; D may be TRBD2 (7 bases). The V gene's germline CDR1 is SEHNR and CDR2 FQNEAQ (reference sequence). The CDR3 covers 15 residues. The V and J ends lost 1 base and 6 bases respectively, with 13 bases between them. The CDR3 DNA reads TGTGCCAGCAGCTTAGAAACGGGGGGCATCAATGAGCAGTTCTTC. The encoded protein is CASSLETGGINEQFF.